Listed below are T cell receptor beta chains from one sample, sequenced in a study of CD8 T cells in ankylosing spondylitis. TCRdb re-analysed the 5' RACE reads in MiXCR, keeping a single row per CDR3 protein. The sample gives around 300,000 distinct CDR3 sequences, 14% to 15% of which show up once; approximately 1% is in the top ten. Material for sequencing was blood, either unsorted or a sorted T cell fraction (not recorded which). The receptors shown here come from a male donor with ankylosing spondylitis or in good health (not recorded which). The CDR3 runs from the conserved cysteine through the conserved F or W. The D gene is left open where the match is weak. Not all rows give a size; the values are once, few, many and, for expanded clones, a class.

d_call,clone_size,v_call,cdr3_length,j_call,cdr3_aa,cdr3_nt
.,many,TRBV4-1,15,TRBJ2-6,CASSQDRGGANVLTF,TGCGCCAGCAGCCAAGACAGGGGTGGGGCCAACGTCCTGACTTTC
.,few,TRBV3-1,18,TRBJ2-3,CASSQDPWRGGSTDTQYF,TGTGCCAGCAGCCAAGATCCGTGGAGGGGGGGTAGCACAGATACGCAGTATTTT
.,.,TRBV5-1,14,TRBJ2-7,CASSLGRNSYEQYF,TGCGCCAGCAGCTTGGGGCGGAACTCCTACGAGCAGTACTTC
.,.,TRBV11-2,15,TRBJ2-1,CASSLRGGEGDEQFF,TGTGCCAGCAGCTTGAGAGGGGGAGAAGGGGATGAGCAGTTCTTC
.,few,TRBV12-3/TRBV12-4,11,TRBJ2-1,CASSSKFREFF,TGTGCCAGCAGTTCAAAGTTTAGGGAGTTCTTC
TRBD2,.,TRBV12-3/TRBV12-4,16,TRBJ2-3,CASSLGLAGGPDTQYF,TGTGCCAGCAGCTTGGGACTAGCGGGAGGGCCAGATACGCAGTATTTT
.,.,TRBV7-8,14,TRBJ1-2,CASSRAGGNYGYTF,TGTGCCAGCAGCCGTGCTGGTGGTAACTATGGCTACACCTTC
TRBD2,.,TRBV20-1,16,TRBJ2-7,CSALNQISGASYEQYF,TGCAGTGCCCTCAACCAGATTAGCGGGGCGTCCTACGAGCAGTACTTC
TRBD1,many,TRBV20-1,13,TRBJ1-6,CSATQGVDSPLHF,TGCAGTGCTACCCAGGGGGTAGATTCACCCCTCCACTTT
.,.,TRBV20-1,15,TRBJ2-7,CSARDTRRGEYEQYF,TGCAGTGCTAGAGATACGCGACGGGGAGAGTACGAGCAGTACTTC
TRBD2,few,TRBV6-5,19,TRBJ2-3,CASSSNLAGGTSSTDTQYF,TGTGCCAGCAGTTCCAACCTAGCGGGGGGCACATCTAGCACAGATACGCAGTATTTT
TRBD1,few,TRBV4-2,15,TRBJ1-2,CASSHPRTGLDGYTF,TGTGCCAGCAGCCATCCTCGGACAGGGTTAGACGGCTACACCTTC
.,few,TRBV20-1,14,TRBJ2-5,CSAWSGRGRETQYF,TGCAGTGCCTGGTCGGGGCGGGGAAGAGAGACCCAGTACTTC
TRBD1,few,TRBV29-1,14,TRBJ1-4,CSVLRGPTNEKLFF,TGCAGCGTTCTCAGGGGGCCCACTAATGAAAAACTGTTTTTT
TRBD1,few,TRBV5-1,16,TRBJ2-1,CASSLESGGSYNEQFF,TGCGCCAGCAGCTTGGAATCAGGGGGCTCCTACAATGAGCAGTTCTTC
TRBD2,few,TRBV7-2,16,TRBJ2-7,CASSLVFIAPGGEQYF,TGTGCCAGCAGCTTAGTGTTTATCGCGCCGGGGGGAGAGCAGTACTTC
TRBD2,.,TRBV7-8,18,TRBJ2-1,CASSPRGRLAGFYNEQFF,TGTGCCAGCAGCCCCAGGGGGAGACTAGCGGGGTTCTACAATGAGCAGTTCTTC
.,.,TRBV21-1,12,TRBJ2-2,CASNQGGGELFF,TGTGCCAGCAACCAGGGGGGCGGGGAGCTGTTTTTT
TRBD1,.,TRBV6-1,19,TRBJ2-2,CASSGSFRDRGILAGELFF,TGTGCCAGCAGTGGGAGCTTCCGGGACAGGGGTATCTTGGCCGGGGAGCTGTTTTTT
.,.,TRBV12-3/TRBV12-4,13,TRBJ2-7,CASSLVGAYEQYF,TGTGCCAGCAGTTTAGTGGGAGCCTACGAGCAGTACTTC
.,few,TRBV9,13,TRBJ2-2,CASSVGRAGELFF,TGTGCCAGCAGCGTTGGGCGGGCCGGGGAGCTGTTTTTT
TRBD2,few,TRBV29-1,14,TRBJ2-1,CSVGRATVVVEQFF,TGCAGCGTCGGGAGGGCCACAGTAGTCGTTGAGCAGTTCTTC
TRBD1,few,TRBV28,15,TRBJ2-2,CASSPGQTYTGELFF,TGTGCCAGCAGCCCGGGACAGACATACACCGGGGAGCTGTTTTTT
TRBD2,.,TRBV4-2,16,TRBJ2-1,CASSPSGGSRDNEQFF,TGTGCCAGCAGCCCCTCGGGCGGGAGTAGGGACAATGAGCAGTTCTTC
TRBD1,few,TRBV29-1,14,TRBJ2-1,CSVVTQGAYNEQFF,TGCAGCGTTGTGACCCAGGGGGCCTACAATGAGCAGTTCTTC